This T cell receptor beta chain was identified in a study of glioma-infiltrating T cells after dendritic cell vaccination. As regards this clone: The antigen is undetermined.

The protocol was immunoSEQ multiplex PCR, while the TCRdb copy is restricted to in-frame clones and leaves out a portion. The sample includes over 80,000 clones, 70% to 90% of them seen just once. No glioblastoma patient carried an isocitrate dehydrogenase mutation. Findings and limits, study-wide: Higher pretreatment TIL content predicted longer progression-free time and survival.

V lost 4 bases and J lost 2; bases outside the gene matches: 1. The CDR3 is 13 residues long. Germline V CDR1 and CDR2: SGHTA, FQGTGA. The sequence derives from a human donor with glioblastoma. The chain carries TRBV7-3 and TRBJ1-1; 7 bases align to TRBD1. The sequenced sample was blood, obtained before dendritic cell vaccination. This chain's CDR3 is CASSWDRNTEAFF. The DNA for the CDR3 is TGTGCCAGCAGCTGGGACAGAAACACTGAAGCTTTCTTT.